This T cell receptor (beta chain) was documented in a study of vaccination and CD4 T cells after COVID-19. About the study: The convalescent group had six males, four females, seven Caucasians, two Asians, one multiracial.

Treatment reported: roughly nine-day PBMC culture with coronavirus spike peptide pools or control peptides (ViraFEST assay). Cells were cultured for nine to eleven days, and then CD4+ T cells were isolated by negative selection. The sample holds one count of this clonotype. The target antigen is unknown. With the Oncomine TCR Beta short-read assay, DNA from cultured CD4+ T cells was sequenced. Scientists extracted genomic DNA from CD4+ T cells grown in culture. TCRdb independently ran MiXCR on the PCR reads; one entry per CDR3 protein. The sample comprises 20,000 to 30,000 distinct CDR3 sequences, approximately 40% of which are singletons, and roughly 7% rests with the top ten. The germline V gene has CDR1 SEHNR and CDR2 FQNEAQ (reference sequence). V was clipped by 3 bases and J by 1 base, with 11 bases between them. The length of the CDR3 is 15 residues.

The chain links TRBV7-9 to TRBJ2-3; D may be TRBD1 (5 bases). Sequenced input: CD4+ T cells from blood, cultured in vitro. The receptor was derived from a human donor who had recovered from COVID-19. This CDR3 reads CASSFTGPRTDTQYF. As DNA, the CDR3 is TGTGCCAGCAGCTTTACAGGTCCACGCACAGATACGCAGTATTTT.